This T cell receptor (beta chain) emerged from a study of T cell repertoires in cytomegalovirus infection. In this sample, this clonotype turned up a few times. Its antigen remains unidentified. Trimming took off 3 bases at V and 9 bases at J, with 9 bases between the two ends. This CDR3 is 13 amino acids long. Each CDR3 protein is one row after TCRdb ran MiXCR on the reads. Here the sample spans approximately 120,000 distinct CDR3 sequences, roughly 32% being singletons. The rearrangement joins TRBV12-3 or TRBV12-4 to TRBJ2-6, with a tentative D call TRBD2 (6 bases). The source of this sequence is a human donor in good health (CMV status not recorded). Some clones in this sample may be carry-over from other donors' samples. The specimen comprised CD8+ T cells from cultured PBMCs, sampled from culture after CMV antigen stimulation. Here the CDR3 reads CASSFGGDNVLTF. The CDR3 DNA sequence: TGTGCCAGCAGTTTCGGGGGAGACAACGTCCTGACTTTC.